This is a list of T cell receptor beta chains from one sample in a study of T cell responses to AZD1222 COVID-19 vaccine. Repertoires were generated with immunoSEQ multiplex PCR, while TCRdb's copy carries only in-frame clones and drops some. The repertoire has some 130,000 clones, about 90% of them found once; the top ten carry 2.5% to 4%. The sequenced sample was peripheral blood, obtained 28 days after the second AZD1222 dose. These receptors came from an adult who received the AZD1222 COVID-19 vaccine. Each CDR3 is given with its conserved first and last residue. A D gene is named only where the DNA matches it firmly. The size of a clone is reported for some rows only, either as once, few or many, or as a class for expanded clones.

d_gene: TRBD1
v_gene: TRBV15
abundance: .
j_gene: TRBJ1-2
CDR3nt: TGTGCCACCAGCAGAGTTCAGGGGGCTTTCTATGGCTACACCTTC
CDR3aa: CATSRVQGAFYGYTF

d_gene: TRBD2
v_gene: TRBV11-3
abundance: .
j_gene: TRBJ2-1
CDR3nt: TGTGCCAGCAGCGCCCTAGCGGGAGGGGACAATGAGCAGTTCTTC
CDR3aa: CASSALAGGDNEQFF

d_gene: .
v_gene: TRBV30
abundance: .
j_gene: TRBJ1-1
CDR3nt: TGTGCCTGGAGTGTCGGGCGTTTGGCCCTCCTTGCGAACACTGAAGCTTTCTTT
CDR3aa: CAWSVGRLALLANTEAFF

d_gene: TRBD2
v_gene: TRBV25-1
abundance: .
j_gene: TRBJ2-2
CDR3nt: TGTGCCAGCAGTGGACTAGCGTTGAACTCGAACACCGGGGAGCTGTTTTTT
CDR3aa: CASSGLALNSNTGELFF

d_gene: .
v_gene: TRBV4-3
abundance: .
j_gene: TRBJ2-7
CDR3nt: TGCGCCAGCAGCCATTTCTACCAAGGGATTGTTTCCTACGAGCAGTACTTC
CDR3aa: CASSHFYQGIVSYEQYF

d_gene: TRBD2
v_gene: TRBV27
abundance: .
j_gene: TRBJ2-7
CDR3nt: TGTGCCAGCAGTTTTAGGGGACTAGCGGGCGAGCAGTACTTC
CDR3aa: CASSFRGLAGEQYF

d_gene: .
v_gene: TRBV20-1
abundance: .
j_gene: TRBJ1-2
CDR3nt: TGCAGTGCTAGTGAGGGGATCGGCTACACCTTC
CDR3aa: CSASEGIGYTF

d_gene: TRBD1
v_gene: TRBV10-3
abundance: .
j_gene: TRBJ2-1
CDR3nt: TGTGCCATCAGTGAGTCCGGGACAGTCTACAATGAGCAGTTCTTC
CDR3aa: CAISESGTVYNEQFF

d_gene: TRBD1
v_gene: TRBV6-4
abundance: once
j_gene: TRBJ1-2
CDR3nt: TGTGCCAGCAGCCAGGGACAGGCCTATGGCTACACCTTC
CDR3aa: CASSQGQAYGYTF

d_gene: .
v_gene: TRBV9
abundance: .
j_gene: TRBJ1-1
CDR3nt: TGTGCCAGCAGCGCTGGGTGGGGGACTGAAGCTTTCTTT
CDR3aa: CASSAGWGTEAFF

d_gene: .
v_gene: TRBV5-1
abundance: .
j_gene: TRBJ2-7
CDR3nt: TGCGCCAGCAGCCCAAGAGGGATTGGGGCCTACGAGCAGTACTTC
CDR3aa: CASSPRGIGAYEQYF

d_gene: .
v_gene: TRBV12-3/TRBV12-4
abundance: .
j_gene: TRBJ1-3
CDR3nt: TGTGCCAGCAGTGCCGCTGGAAACACCATATATTTT
CDR3aa: CASSAAGNTIYF

d_gene: TRBD1
v_gene: TRBV10-3
abundance: .
j_gene: TRBJ1-1
CDR3nt: TGTGCCATCAACCAAGGGGGCAGGGGGAACACTGAAGCTTTCTTT
CDR3aa: CAINQGGRGNTEAFF

d_gene: TRBD1
v_gene: TRBV27
abundance: .
j_gene: TRBJ1-1
CDR3nt: TGTGCCAGCAGTTTATCTGGGACAGGGGCAGGGGTCACTGAAGCTTTCTTT
CDR3aa: CASSLSGTGAGVTEAFF

d_gene: .
v_gene: TRBV2
abundance: .
j_gene: TRBJ1-5
CDR3nt: TGTGCCAGCAGTGATAGGACTTCCAATCAGCCCCAGCATTTT
CDR3aa: CASSDRTSNQPQHF

d_gene: .
v_gene: TRBV19
abundance: once
j_gene: TRBJ2-7
CDR3nt: TGTGCCAGTAGTCTTCAGGGATCGGTTAACGAGCAGTACTTC
CDR3aa: CASSLQGSVNEQYF

d_gene: .
v_gene: TRBV11-3
abundance: .
j_gene: TRBJ2-1
CDR3nt: TGTGCCAGCAGCTTGGCCTCCGCCTACAATGAGCAGTTCTTC
CDR3aa: CASSLASAYNEQFF

d_gene: TRBD2
v_gene: TRBV28
abundance: .
j_gene: TRBJ2-1
CDR3nt: TGTGCCAGCAGTTTTGGGGGAGGGCCCCGGTTTGAGCAGTTCTTC
CDR3aa: CASSFGGGPRFEQFF

d_gene: TRBD1
v_gene: TRBV10-3
abundance: .
j_gene: TRBJ1-1
CDR3nt: TGTGCCATCACCGGGACAGGGGCAGGCACTGAAGCTTTCTTT
CDR3aa: CAITGTGAGTEAFF

d_gene: .
v_gene: TRBV12-2
abundance: .
j_gene: TRBJ1-5
CDR3nt: TGTGCAAGTCGCCCGCGGGGAAGTTATGGCAATCAGCCCCAGCATTTT
CDR3aa: CASRPRGSYGNQPQHF

d_gene: TRBD2
v_gene: TRBV5-1
abundance: once
j_gene: TRBJ2-7
CDR3nt: TGCGCCAGCCTACTAGCGGGGTTCTACGAGCAGTACTTC
CDR3aa: CASLLAGFYEQYF

d_gene: .
v_gene: TRBV19
abundance: .
j_gene: TRBJ2-1
CDR3nt: TGTGCCAGTACCTTATCCAGACTAGATGGTTCCTACAATGAGCAGTTCTTC
CDR3aa: CASTLSRLDGSYNEQFF

d_gene: TRBD1
v_gene: TRBV3-1/TRBV3-2
abundance: once
j_gene: TRBJ2-1
CDR3nt: TGTGCCAGCAGCCCACGACAGGGCACCAGCTCCTACAATGAGCAGTTCTTC
CDR3aa: CASSPRQGTSSYNEQFF

d_gene: .
v_gene: TRBV6-1
abundance: .
j_gene: TRBJ1-2
CDR3nt: TGTGCCAGCAGTGACCCTGAGGGGACGGCCGTATGGGGCTACACCTTC
CDR3aa: CASSDPEGTAVWGYTF

d_gene: .
v_gene: TRBV6-2/TRBV6-3
abundance: .
j_gene: TRBJ1-1
CDR3nt: TGTGCCAGCAGTTACAGGGGAATGAACACTGAAGCTTTCTTT
CDR3aa: CASSYRGMNTEAFF

d_gene: TRBD2
v_gene: TRBV19
abundance: .
j_gene: TRBJ2-7
CDR3nt: TGTGCCAGTAGTTTTGGACTAGCGGCGGCCTACGAGCAGTACTTC
CDR3aa: CASSFGLAAAYEQYF

d_gene: TRBD1
v_gene: TRBV18
abundance: .
j_gene: TRBJ2-3
CDR3nt: TGTGCCAGCTCACCACAATCTGGGACAGGCCTCACAGATACGCAGTATTTT
CDR3aa: CASSPQSGTGLTDTQYF

d_gene: TRBD1
v_gene: TRBV5-1
abundance: .
j_gene: TRBJ1-2
CDR3nt: TGCGCCAGCAGCTTGGAGGGACAGGGCCCCCTCTATGGCTACACCTTC
CDR3aa: CASSLEGQGPLYGYTF

d_gene: .
v_gene: TRBV9
abundance: once
j_gene: TRBJ2-1
CDR3nt: TGTGCCAGCAGCGTGAGAAGGGGCAATGAGCAGTTCTTC
CDR3aa: CASSVRRGNEQFF

d_gene: .
v_gene: TRBV11-2
abundance: .
j_gene: TRBJ2-7
CDR3nt: TGTGCCAGCAGCCAACCCGGAGGTGAGCAGTACTTC
CDR3aa: CASSQPGGEQYF

d_gene: .
v_gene: TRBV19
abundance: .
j_gene: TRBJ1-5
CDR3nt: TGTGCCAGTAGTATTGGGCTCCAGCCCCAGCATTTT
CDR3aa: CASSIGLQPQHF

d_gene: TRBD1
v_gene: TRBV3-1/TRBV3-2
abundance: .
j_gene: TRBJ2-1
CDR3nt: TGTGCCAGCAGCCAAGGAACAGGACAGGGAGGCCGGGAGCAGTTCTTC
CDR3aa: CASSQGTGQGGREQFF

d_gene: TRBD2
v_gene: TRBV15
abundance: .
j_gene: TRBJ2-6
CDR3nt: TGTGCCACCAGCTCCGGGGGGAGCTCTGGGGCCAACGTCCTGACTTTC
CDR3aa: CATSSGGSSGANVLTF

d_gene: TRBD2
v_gene: TRBV4-1
abundance: .
j_gene: TRBJ2-2
CDR3nt: TGCGCCAGCAGCTCGCGAGGTAGCGGGAGCCCCGGGGAGCTGTTTTTT
CDR3aa: CASSSRGSGSPGELFF

d_gene: TRBD1
v_gene: TRBV6-5
abundance: .
j_gene: TRBJ1-2
CDR3nt: TGTGCCAGCAGCCCCGGACAGGGCCTCTATGGCTACACCTTC
CDR3aa: CASSPGQGLYGYTF

d_gene: .
v_gene: TRBV3-1/TRBV3-2
abundance: .
j_gene: TRBJ1-5
CDR3nt: TGTGCCAGCAGCCCGACGGGGGTCCACAATCAGCCCCAGCATTTT
CDR3aa: CASSPTGVHNQPQHF

d_gene: .
v_gene: TRBV28
abundance: .
j_gene: TRBJ2-7
CDR3nt: TGTGCCAGCAGACGCTCCTACGAGCAGTACTTC
CDR3aa: CASRRSYEQYF

d_gene: .
v_gene: TRBV6-5
abundance: .
j_gene: TRBJ1-1
CDR3nt: TGTGCCAGCAGCCCCCGCGGGGGGGGAAAGACTGAAGCTTTCTTT
CDR3aa: CASSPRGGGKTEAFF

d_gene: .
v_gene: TRBV6-5
abundance: .
j_gene: TRBJ1-2
CDR3nt: TGTGCCAGCAGTCTGGCCGGAGGGGACTATGGCTACACCTTC
CDR3aa: CASSLAGGDYGYTF

d_gene: TRBD1
v_gene: TRBV7-2
abundance: .
j_gene: TRBJ2-1
CDR3nt: TGTGCCAGCAGCTTAACAGGGGAACCCTACAATGAGCAGTTCTTC
CDR3aa: CASSLTGEPYNEQFF

d_gene: TRBD1
v_gene: TRBV9
abundance: once
j_gene: TRBJ2-7
CDR3nt: TGTGCCAGCAGTGAGGGGCAGGGGGCGATCTACGAGCAGTACTTC
CDR3aa: CASSEGQGAIYEQYF

d_gene: .
v_gene: TRBV10-2
abundance: .
j_gene: TRBJ2-1
CDR3nt: TGCGCCAGCAGAATTCTTGGTGGAAAATACAATGAGCAGTTCTTC
CDR3aa: CASRILGGKYNEQFF

d_gene: .
v_gene: TRBV9
abundance: .
j_gene: TRBJ2-2
CDR3nt: TGTGCCAGCAGCGTAGGAGTTAGCGGGAACACCGGGGAGCTGTTTTTT
CDR3aa: CASSVGVSGNTGELFF

d_gene: .
v_gene: TRBV21-1
abundance: .
j_gene: TRBJ1-5
CDR3nt: TGTGCCAGCAGCCCCCACGGTGGGTATCAGCCCCAGCATTTT
CDR3aa: CASSPHGGYQPQHF

d_gene: .
v_gene: TRBV28
abundance: .
j_gene: TRBJ2-3
CDR3nt: TGTGCCAGCAGTGTTACAGATACGCAGTATTTT
CDR3aa: CASSVTDTQYF

d_gene: .
v_gene: TRBV28
abundance: .
j_gene: TRBJ1-5
CDR3nt: TGTGCCAGCGGAGCCGGGACGGTAGACAATCAGCCCCAGCATTTT
CDR3aa: CASGAGTVDNQPQHF

d_gene: .
v_gene: TRBV5-6
abundance: .
j_gene: TRBJ1-5
CDR3nt: TGTGCCAGCAGCTTGGACGGGGGCAGCAATCAGCCCCAGCATTTT
CDR3aa: CASSLDGGSNQPQHF

d_gene: .
v_gene: TRBV7-2
abundance: .
j_gene: TRBJ2-4
CDR3nt: TGTGCCAGCAGCTTAGCCGGGAGAGGGGCCAAAAACATTCAGTACTTC
CDR3aa: CASSLAGRGAKNIQYF